This entry features one T cell receptor (beta chain) sequence. The specificity of this receptor is unknown. No base-level quality is on record; no much larger clone is a single base apart. The CDR3 regions of human TCRbeta chains were analyzed by immunosequencing. In the source study's methods: TCRs in the repertoires were matched against a reference library of SARS-CoV-2-specific TCRs that had been generated with the MIRA antigen-specificity platform. Breadth was defined as the fraction of unique TCRs that were SARS-CoV-2-associated, and depth was defined as the fraction of total T cells that were SARS-CoV-2-associated. Using the MIRA data, every spike-specific TCR was mapped to the spike region that the TCR reacted to and assigned to either a CD4 or a CD8 class. Log10-transformed breadth and depth values were compared by one-way ANOVA with Sidak's multiple comparisons tests. The source is immuneACCESS, and TCRdb retained only in-frame sequences with V and J called. Part of the clones is not carried over; for the studies checked, unresolved V genes explain less than half of this, and the remainder is unexplained. V and J calls and clone size come straight from that table; D and trimming were deduced from the DNA. Within this sample are about 140,000 clones, with more than 75% of them counted one time only. Approximately 4% of the sample belongs to the ten largest clones.

The sample comes from a study of T cell responses to AZD1222 COVID-19 vaccine (dated by TCRdb to the early 2020s). For the study in its entirety: AZD1222 recipients with second doses at about 4 weeks or about 12 weeks were pooled, because spike-specific TCR depth and breadth did not differ between schedules. Trial participants were enrolled by age into 18-55, 56-69 and 70-plus year subgroups, with roughly 160, 29 and 62 TCR-sequenced participants respectively. A total of approximately 250 trial participants underwent TCR sequencing, of whom about 210 had received two doses of AZD1222 and 26 had received two doses of the MenACWY control vaccine.

The sample's time point label, decoded: baseline before first vaccination. Samples from vaccinated people were obtained from the UK trials COV001 and COV002, which included a single-blind randomized controlled phase 2/3 trial of AZD1222 (ChAdOx1 nCoV-19) in healthy adults. For TCRbeta chain sequencing, PBMC samples were collected from trial participants at day 0 and at day 28 after the second dose. From the germline V gene (reference sequence), CDR1 is SGHNT and CDR2 is YYREEE. From the cysteine up to the phenylalanine, the CDR3 has a length of 15 residues. The DNA shown is the 45-base CDR3, in frame from base 1. Germline trimming amounts to 4 bases on V and 1 base on J, with 4 as the count of junction bases outside the gene matches. The paper as a whole reports these results and caveats: Most participants were white British and females outnumbered males, and the authors suggested that clonal diversity may have been underestimated. After two AZD1222 doses, spike-specific TCR breadth and depth were significantly higher than at day 0 and than in MenACWY recipients. No day 14 peak-response samples were available, so repertoires were characterized only after the peak T cell response. Vaccine-associated CD4 TCRs spanned the whole spike protein, with dominant responses in regions 160-218 and 743-854. Conclusions about previously exposed vaccinees were limited because only 6 or 7 AZD1222 recipients were SARS-CoV-2 seropositive at baseline. In the small 56-69-year group, the increase in depth fell short of significance, most likely because of low power. Nearly half of unique spike-specific TCRs reportedly recognized epitopes outside regions mutated in the B.1.351 and B.1.1.7 variants.

The TCR was taken from an adult in good health. The chain joins TRBV5-4 to TRBJ2-3; the central 9 bases match TRBD1. This specimen was peripheral blood, taken on day 0 of AZD1222 vaccination. The CDR3 protein is CASSERTGGTDTQYF. The nucleotides are TGTGCCAGCAGCGAGCGGACAGGGGGCACAGATACGCAGTATTTT.